Each of the 2 T cell receptor beta chains below was sequenced from the same sample in a study of blood T cells in healthy people across ages. A sample-barcoded 5' primer and a J-beta primer mix were used in a second PCR of roughly 7 to 12 cycles. MiXCR, run by TCRdb on the 5' RACE reads, gives a single entry per CDR3 protein. There are roughly 550,000 distinct CDR3 sequences in the sample; around 24% occur only once, and around 10% lies in the top ten. These data were also filed under a second study, of T cells of mothers and their children.

The sequenced material came from blood. The receptors derive from a boy aged 5-17 years in good health.

V usage is TRBV6-2 or TRBV6-3 and J usage is TRBJ2-3, with 8 bases fitting TRBD1. V lost 8 bases, J lost 4 bases, and 14 bases stayed unmatched. The CDR3 consists of 16 residues. Germline V gene data show CDR1 as MNHEY and CDR2 as SVGEGT. CDR3 sequence reads: CASGLTDRAVSDTQYF. The DNA of the CDR3 is TGTGCCAGCGGGTTAACGGACAGGGCAGTATCAGATACGCAGTATTTT.

J is TRBJ1-1 and V is TRBV5-1; tentative D call: TRBD1 (5 bases). This CDR3 region has 15 residues. Trimming removed 7 bases at V and 0 bases at J, with 16 bases between. Germline assignment: CDR1 SGHRS and CDR2 YFSETQ. CDR3 sequence (DNA): TGCGCCAGCGAGGCAGGGACCACCCTGAACACTGAAGCTTTCTTT. It is translated as CASEAGTTLNTEAFF.